The entry below describes one T cell receptor beta chain. It has no known antigen specificity. No base qualities exist here, and no much larger clone lies one base off it. These data come from a study of CD8+ T cells in alopecia areata listed by TCRdb under 2018. About the investigation overall: Treated patients were enrolled in an open-label pilot trial of oral tofacitinib, 5 to 10 mg twice daily, for moderate-to-severe alopecia areata. In humans, TCRbeta sequencing was performed on scalp tissue and on sorted CD4+ and CD8+ peripheral blood T cells from healthy controls and from patients with patchy or totalis/universalis alopecia areata. Tofacitinib-treated patients had biopsies at baseline and at 4 and 24 weeks of treatment, with a later scalp biopsy in several patients. RNA was obtained with the PAXgene miRNA kit for fixed scalp, the miRNeasy kit for PBMCs, and the RNeasy kit for mouse skin. TCRbeta CDR3 regions were amplified by immunoSEQ multiplex PCR using 35 Vbeta forward and 13 Jbeta reverse primers. Scalp clonality was compared among normal scalp (n=4), patchy alopecia areata scalp (n=8), and alopecia totalis/universalis scalp (n=8). To study T cell clonal expansion in alopecia areata, the researchers applied high-throughput TCRbeta sequencing to both the C3H/HeJ mouse model and human patients. Tofacitinib was administered for 6 to 18 months, and 6 months of follow-up off drug were then conducted to assess delayed response and recurrence.

What the research found in general, with its limitations: Unlike mouse skin, which is dominated by gammadelta T cells, normal human skin has resident alphabeta T cells that are also sequenced, and this complicates analysis of the scalp TCR repertoire. Shared TCR sequences between patients were less evident than in mice, which may be partly attributable to HLA diversity in the patient population. Compared with normal scalp, lesional scalp, particularly in alopecia totalis/universalis, had higher clonality and more expanded CD8+ clones, which suggests antigenic drive.

Receptor amplification or capture employed the immunoSEQ multiplex PCR assay. For TCR sequencing, RNA was extracted from every sample and reverse transcribed into cDNA to serve as template. SuperScript III was used for first-strand cDNA synthesis, primed with a 2:1 mix of oligo-dT and random hexamers. A synthetic immune receptor repertoire was used to measure amplification bias, and any remaining bias was corrected computationally. Per the original workflow: After raw reads were preprocessed to remove errors, the CDR3 was defined following IMGT conventions as running from the conserved cysteine to phenylalanine. Clonality was computed as 1 minus the Shannon entropy, with the entropy normalized by log2 of the number of productive unique TCRs. Whether each scalp clone was CD4 or CD8 was inferred by checking scalp TCRbeta sequences against the CD4 and CD8 repertoires from sorted blood. The source is immuneACCESS, and TCRdb retained only in-frame sequences with V and J called. Part of the clones is not carried over; for the studies checked, unresolved V genes explain less than half of this, and the remainder is unexplained. V and J calls and clone size are given by that table; D and trimming were obtained from the DNA. Within this sample are 250,000 or so clones, with roughly two thirds of them counted one time only. Together, the top ten hold more than 0.95% of the sample.

Reading the label with the study, this specimen's time point is: baseline before oral tofacitinib. Lesional scalp punch biopsies and peripheral blood were obtained from alopecia areata patients. After PBMCs were isolated by density centrifugation and stained for CD3, CD4 and CD8, a FACSAria was used to sort CD4+ and CD8+ T cells. The origin of this receptor is a human donor with alopecia areata. The sample was CD4+ T cells sorted from blood, taken at week 0.

The CDR3 reads as follows: CASSPSSPPYEQYF. The nucleotides are TGTGCCAGCAGCCCTTCGAGTCCCCCCTACGAGCAGTACTTC. Here the chain combines TRBV7-2 and TRBJ2-7, with the D segment identity uncertain. Trimming costs V 5 bases and J 2 bases, and their ends lie 13 bases apart. Sequences SGHTA (CDR1) and FQGNSA (CDR2) are obtained from the germline V gene. Inclusive of the bounding cysteine and phenylalanine, the CDR3 is 14 residues long. This entry keeps only the CDR3 DNA: 42 bases, framed from base 1.